The 3 T cell receptor beta chains given below trace back to one sample, sequenced in a study of cytomegalovirus exposure and HLA in healthy donors. Primers for the PCR totalled 60 Vbeta and 13 Jbeta. The protocol was immunoSEQ multiplex PCR, while the TCRdb copy is restricted to in-frame clones and leaves out a portion. Here the sample spans roughly 81,000 clones, approximately 79% being singletons. The sample comprised PBMCs. The receptors come from a man younger than 45 in good health and CMV-seronegative.

This clone showed up just once. The chain links TRBV19 to TRBJ1-2, with 7 bases lining up with TRBD1. Germline V CDR1 and CDR2: LNHDA, SQIVND (reference sequence). Unmatched junction bases numbered 6, after V lost 4 bases and J lost 4 bases. The CDR3 is 14 residues long. CDR3 in DNA: TGTGCCAGTAGTACAGGGGGTTCCTCCTATGGCTACACCTTC. Translated: CASSTGGSSYGYTF.

V and J are TRBV20-1 and TRBJ2-3; D is ambiguous. V was pared by 0 bases and J by 10 bases, with 8 bases between. From germline, CDR1 is DFQATT and CDR2 SNEGSKA (reference sequence). This CDR3 comprises 11 residues. This CDR3 reads CSAREGLSQYF. The CDR3 coding sequence is TGCAGTGCTAGAGAGGGCCTCTCGCAGTATTTT.

This chain joins TRBV5-1 and TRBJ1-2; 8 positions agree with TRBD1. The V gene's germline CDR1 is SGHRS and CDR2 YFSETQ. CDR3 size: 14 residues. The J segment lost 1 base and the V segment lost 4 bases, leaving 3 bases of the junction unmatched. The CDR3 bases are TGCGCCAGCAGCACCGGACAGGGTAACTATGGCTACACCTTC. It yields the protein CASSTGQGNYGYTF.